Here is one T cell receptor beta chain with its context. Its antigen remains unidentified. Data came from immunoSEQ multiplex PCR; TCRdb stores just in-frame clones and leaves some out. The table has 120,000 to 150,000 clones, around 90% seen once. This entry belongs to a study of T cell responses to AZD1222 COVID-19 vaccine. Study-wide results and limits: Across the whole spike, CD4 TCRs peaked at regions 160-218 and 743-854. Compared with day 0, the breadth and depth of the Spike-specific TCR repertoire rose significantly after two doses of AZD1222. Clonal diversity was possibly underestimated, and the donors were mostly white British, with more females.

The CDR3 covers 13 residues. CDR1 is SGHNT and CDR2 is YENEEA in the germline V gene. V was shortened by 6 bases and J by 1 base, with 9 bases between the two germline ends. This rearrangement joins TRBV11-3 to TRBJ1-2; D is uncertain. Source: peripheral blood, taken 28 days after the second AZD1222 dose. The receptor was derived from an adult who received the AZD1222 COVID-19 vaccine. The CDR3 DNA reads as TGTGCCAGCAGTGGACTCCGTAACTATGGCTACACCTTC. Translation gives CASSGLRNYGYTF.